By frequency, the clone carrying this T cell receptor (beta chain) is medium-sized (0.01 to 0.1%). Each sample's input was 250 ng genomic DNA, some 38,000 genome equivalents. This specimen belongs to a study of T cell clusters in autoimmune cytopenias. CDR3 length: 15 residues. One tube held mixed TRB-A and TRB-B primer pools for touch-down PCR. TCRdb re-called the multiplex PCR reads; every CDR3 protein appears as one record, without DNA. The ten top clones account for roughly 56%, within a sample of some 4,900 distinct CDR3 sequences. These data were also filed under a second study, of T cell repertoires in aging, cancer and after chemotherapy. That report notes: Donors were grouped into six age bands spanning 30 or younger through 70 or older. Patients with chronic lymphocytic leukemia were sampled before and after fludarabine- or bendamustine-based chemotherapy. Rebound thymic output was suggested by rising median generation probability during chemotherapy in each cancer cohort.

The TCR comes from a human donor with chronic lymphocytic leukemia. The donor label of this sample is uncertain. Input material: peripheral blood. V is TRBV12-3 or TRBV12-4 and J is TRBJ1-4; TCRdb proposes TRBD1, but this gene call is untestable without DNA. The CDR3 sequence: CASTWAAGANEKLFF.